This T cell receptor beta chain is from a study of control samples from healthy donors and cancer patients. The CDR3 covers 14 residues. The V and J ends lost 9 bases and 6 bases respectively, with 17 bases between them. In germline, CDR1 is LNHNV, CDR2 YYDKDF (reference sequence). The assay was immunoSEQ multiplex PCR, and TCRdb's table has in-frame clones only and misses some. The table includes some 120,000 clones, approximately 90% detected once. The chain joins TRBV15 to TRBJ1-4; perhaps TRBD1 as D (5 bases). Material for sequencing was blood. The clonotype originates from a man younger than 35 in good health. The CDR3 loop is CATRDGTSYEKLFF. The CDR3 DNA reads as TGTGCCACAAGAGACGGGACGAGCTATGAAAAACTGTTTTTT.